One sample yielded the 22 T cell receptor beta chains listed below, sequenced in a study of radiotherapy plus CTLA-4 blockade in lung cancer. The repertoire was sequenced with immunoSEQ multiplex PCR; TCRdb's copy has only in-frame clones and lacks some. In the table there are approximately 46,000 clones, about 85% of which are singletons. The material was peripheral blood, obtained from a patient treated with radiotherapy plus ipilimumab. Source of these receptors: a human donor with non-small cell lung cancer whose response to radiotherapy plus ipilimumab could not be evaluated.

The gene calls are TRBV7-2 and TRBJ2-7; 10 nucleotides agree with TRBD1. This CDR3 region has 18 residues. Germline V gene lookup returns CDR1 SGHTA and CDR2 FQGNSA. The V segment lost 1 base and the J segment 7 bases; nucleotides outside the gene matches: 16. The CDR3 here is CASSLGGFGTGAAWEQYF. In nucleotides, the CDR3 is TGTGCCAGCAGCTTAGGGGGCTTTGGGACAGGGGCCGCTTGGGAGCAGTACTTC.

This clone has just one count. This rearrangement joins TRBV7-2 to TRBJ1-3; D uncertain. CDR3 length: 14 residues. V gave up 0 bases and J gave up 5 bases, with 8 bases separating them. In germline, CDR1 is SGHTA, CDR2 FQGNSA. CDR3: CASSLAPGRNTIYF. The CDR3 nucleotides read TGTGCCAGCAGCTTAGCGCCTGGCCGAAACACCATATATTTT.

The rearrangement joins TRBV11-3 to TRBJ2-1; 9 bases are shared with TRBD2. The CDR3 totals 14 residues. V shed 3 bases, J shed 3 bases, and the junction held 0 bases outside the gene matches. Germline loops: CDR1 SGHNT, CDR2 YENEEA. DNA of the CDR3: TGTGCCAGCAGCTTTAGCGGGGGCTACAATGAGCAGTTCTTC. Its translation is CASSFSGGYNEQFF. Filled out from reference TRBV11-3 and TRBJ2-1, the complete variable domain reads EAGVVQSPRYKIIEKKQPVAFWCNPISGHNTLYWYLQNLGQGPELLIRYENEEAVDDSQLPKDRFSAERLKGVDSTLKIQPAELGDSAVYLCASSFSGGYNEQFFGPGTRLTVL.

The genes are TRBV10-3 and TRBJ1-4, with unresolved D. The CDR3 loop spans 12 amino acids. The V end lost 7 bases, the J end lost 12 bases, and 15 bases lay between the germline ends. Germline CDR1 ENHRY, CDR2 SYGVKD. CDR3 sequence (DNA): TGTGCCATCAACGGCAGGCCGTGGGAACTGTTTTTT. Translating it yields CAINGRPWELFF.

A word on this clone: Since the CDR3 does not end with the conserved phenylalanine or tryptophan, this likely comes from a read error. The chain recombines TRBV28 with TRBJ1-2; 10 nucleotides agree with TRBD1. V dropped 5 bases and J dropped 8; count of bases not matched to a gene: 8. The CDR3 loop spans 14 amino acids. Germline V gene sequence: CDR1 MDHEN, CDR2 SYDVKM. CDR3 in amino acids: CASSRPGTGEGYTL. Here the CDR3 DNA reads TGTGCCAGCAGTCGGCCCGGGACAGGGGAAGGCTACACCCTC.

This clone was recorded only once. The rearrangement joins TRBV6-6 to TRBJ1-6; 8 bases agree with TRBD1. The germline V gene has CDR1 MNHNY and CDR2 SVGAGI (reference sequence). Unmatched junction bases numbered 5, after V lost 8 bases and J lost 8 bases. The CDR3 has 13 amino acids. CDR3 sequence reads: CASVGQADSPLHF. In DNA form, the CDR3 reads TGTGCCAGCGTGGGACAGGCTGATTCACCCCTCCACTTT.

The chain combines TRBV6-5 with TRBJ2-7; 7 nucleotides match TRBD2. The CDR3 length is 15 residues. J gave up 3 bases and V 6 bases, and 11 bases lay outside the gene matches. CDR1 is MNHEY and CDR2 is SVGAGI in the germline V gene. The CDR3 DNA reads TGTGCCAGCAGCCCCCCGGGGCGGGAGTTCTACGAGCAGTACTTC. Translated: CASSPPGREFYEQYF.

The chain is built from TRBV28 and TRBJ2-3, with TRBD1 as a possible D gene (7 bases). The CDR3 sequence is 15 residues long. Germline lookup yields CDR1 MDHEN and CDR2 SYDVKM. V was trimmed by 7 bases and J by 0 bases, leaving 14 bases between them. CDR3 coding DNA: TGTGCCAGCAATAAAGGAGGGGGCAGCACAGATACGCAGTATTTT. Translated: CASNKGGGSTDTQYF.

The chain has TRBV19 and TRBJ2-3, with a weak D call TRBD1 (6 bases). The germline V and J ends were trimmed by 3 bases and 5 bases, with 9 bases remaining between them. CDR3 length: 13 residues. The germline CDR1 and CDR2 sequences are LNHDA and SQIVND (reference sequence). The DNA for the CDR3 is TGTGCCAGTAGTATTGGGGGACAAGATACGCAGTATTTT. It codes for CASSIGGQDTQYF. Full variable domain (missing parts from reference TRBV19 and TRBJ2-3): DGGITQSPKYLFRKEGQNVTLSCEQNLNHDAMYWYRQDPGQGLRLIYYSQIVNDFQKGDIAEGYSVSREKKESFPLTVTSAQKNPTAFYLCASSIGGQDTQYFGPGTRLTVL.

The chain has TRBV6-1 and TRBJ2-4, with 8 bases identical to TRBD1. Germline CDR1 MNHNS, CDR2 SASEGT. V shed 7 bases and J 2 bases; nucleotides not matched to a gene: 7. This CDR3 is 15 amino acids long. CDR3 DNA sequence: TGTGCCAGCACCTTGGACAGGGCGTCCAAAAACATTCAGTACTTC. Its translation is CASTLDRASKNIQYF.

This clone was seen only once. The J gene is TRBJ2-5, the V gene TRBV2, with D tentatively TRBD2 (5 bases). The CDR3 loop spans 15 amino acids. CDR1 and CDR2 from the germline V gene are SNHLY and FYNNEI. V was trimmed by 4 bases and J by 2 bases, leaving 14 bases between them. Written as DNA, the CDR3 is TGTGCCAGCAGTGGCGGAACCGGGAATCAAGAGACCCAGTACTTC. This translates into CASSGGTGNQETQYF.

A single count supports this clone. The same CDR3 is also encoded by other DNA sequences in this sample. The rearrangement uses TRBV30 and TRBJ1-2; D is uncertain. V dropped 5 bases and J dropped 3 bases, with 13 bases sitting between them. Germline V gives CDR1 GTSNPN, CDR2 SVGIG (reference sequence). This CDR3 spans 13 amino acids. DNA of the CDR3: TGTGCCTGGCGACCCCGGGGTCACTATGGCTACACCTTC. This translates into CAWRPRGHYGYTF.

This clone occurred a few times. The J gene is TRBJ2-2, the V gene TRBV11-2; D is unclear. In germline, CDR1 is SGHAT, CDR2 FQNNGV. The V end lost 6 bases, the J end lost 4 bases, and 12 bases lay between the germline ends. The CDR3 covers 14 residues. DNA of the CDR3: TGTGCCAGCAGGCGAAACAGAGTCACCGGGGAGCTGTTTTTT. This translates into CASRRNRVTGELFF.

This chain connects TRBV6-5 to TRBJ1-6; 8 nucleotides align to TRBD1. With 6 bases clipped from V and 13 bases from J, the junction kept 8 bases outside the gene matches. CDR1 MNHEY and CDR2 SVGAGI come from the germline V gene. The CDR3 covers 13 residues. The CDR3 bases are TGTGCCAGCAGGAAGGACAGGGCCCTGCCCCTCCACTTT. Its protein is CASRKDRALPLHF.

CDR3 nucleotides: TGCGCCAGTAAAGCAGGGGAAGGGCAGCCCCAGCATTTT. Encoded protein: CASKAGEGQPQHF. V gene TRBV5-1 combines with J gene TRBJ1-5; possibly TRBD1 for D (6 bases). This CDR3 comprises 13 residues. CDR1 SGHRS and CDR2 YFSETQ come from the germline V gene. V shed 8 bases and J shed 7 bases, with 16 bases lying between them.

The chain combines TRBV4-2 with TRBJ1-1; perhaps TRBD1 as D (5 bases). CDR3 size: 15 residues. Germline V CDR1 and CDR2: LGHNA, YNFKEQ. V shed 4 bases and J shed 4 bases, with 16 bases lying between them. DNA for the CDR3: TGTGCCAGCAGCCCTTCGGGGGGGATGACCACTGAAGCTTTCTTT. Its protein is CASSPSGGMTTEAFF.

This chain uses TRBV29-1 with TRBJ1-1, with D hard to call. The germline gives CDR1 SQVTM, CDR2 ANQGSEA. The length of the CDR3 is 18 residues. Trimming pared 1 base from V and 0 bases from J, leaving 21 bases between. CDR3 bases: TGCAGCGTTGAAGTAAGGGTTGACGCGCGGGCTATGAACACTGAAGCTTTCTTT. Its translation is CSVEVRVDARAMNTEAFF. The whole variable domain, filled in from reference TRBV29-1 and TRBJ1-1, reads SAVISQKPSRDICQRGTSLTIQCQVDSQVTMMFWYRQQPGQSLTLIATANQGSEATYESGFVIDKFPISRPNLTFSTLTVSNMSPEDSSIYLCSVEVRVDARAMNTEAFFGQGTRLTVV.

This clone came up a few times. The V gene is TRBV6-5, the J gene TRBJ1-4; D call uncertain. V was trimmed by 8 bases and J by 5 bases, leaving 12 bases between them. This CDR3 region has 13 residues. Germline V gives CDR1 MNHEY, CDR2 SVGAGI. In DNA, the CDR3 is TGTGCCAGCGCAAGAGGTGGGAATGAAAAACTGTTTTTT. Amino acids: CASARGGNEKLFF.

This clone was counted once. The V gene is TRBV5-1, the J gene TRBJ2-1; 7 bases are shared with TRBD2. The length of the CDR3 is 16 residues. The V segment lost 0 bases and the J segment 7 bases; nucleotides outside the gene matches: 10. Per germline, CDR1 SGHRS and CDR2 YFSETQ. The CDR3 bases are TGCGCCAGCAGCTTGGGGTCCCGCGGGAGCTCAAATGAGCAGTTCTTC. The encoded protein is CASSLGSRGSSNEQFF.

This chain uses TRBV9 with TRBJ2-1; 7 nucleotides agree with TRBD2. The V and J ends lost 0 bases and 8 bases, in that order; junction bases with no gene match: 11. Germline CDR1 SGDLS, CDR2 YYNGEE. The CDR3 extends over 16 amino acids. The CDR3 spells CASSVGGGNRDDEQFF. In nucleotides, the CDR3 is TGTGCCAGCAGCGTAGGGGGAGGGAACCGGGACGATGAGCAGTTCTTC. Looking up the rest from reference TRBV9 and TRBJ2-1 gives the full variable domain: DSGVTQTPKHLITATGQRVTLRCSPRSGDLSVYWYQQSLDQGLQFLIQYYNGEERAKGNILERFSAQQFPDLHSELNLSSLELGDSALYFCASSVGGGNRDDEQFFGPGTRLTVL.

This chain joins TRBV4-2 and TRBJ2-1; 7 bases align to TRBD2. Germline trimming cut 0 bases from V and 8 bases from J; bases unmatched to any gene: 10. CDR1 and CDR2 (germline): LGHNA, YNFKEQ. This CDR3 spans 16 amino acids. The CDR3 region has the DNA TGTGCCAGCAGCCAAGACCCCAGCGGGGCCGGGGATGAGCAGTTCTTC. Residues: CASSQDPSGAGDEQFF.

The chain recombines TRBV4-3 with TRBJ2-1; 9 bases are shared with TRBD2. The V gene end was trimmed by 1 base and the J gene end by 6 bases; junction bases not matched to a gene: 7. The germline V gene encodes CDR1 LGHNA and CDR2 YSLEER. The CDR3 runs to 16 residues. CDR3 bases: TGCGCCAGCAGCCAAGGACTAGCGGTAAGAATCAATGAGCAGTTCTTC. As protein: CASSQGLAVRINEQFF.